The 16 T cell receptor beta chains reported below all come from one sample, sequenced in a study of cytomegalovirus exposure and HLA in healthy donors. Primers: 60 Vbeta forward and 13 Jbeta reverse. Profiled with immunoSEQ multiplex PCR; TCRdb holds only in-frame clones, not every one. The sample holds around 150,000 clones, roughly 79% seen once. Sequencing was performed on PBMCs. These receptors originate from a male donor in good health and CMV-seronegative.

The chain joins TRBV2 to TRBJ2-6; D is possibly TRBD2 (5 bases). CDR3 size: 14 residues. Germline loops: CDR1 SNHLY, CDR2 FYNNEI. V lost 8 bases, J lost 1 base, and 9 bases lay in between. CDR3 DNA sequence: TGTGCCAGCCGAGGGCTGTCTGGGGCCAACGTCCTGACTTTC. It encodes CASRGLSGANVLTF.

This clone was observed a handful of times. This chain connects TRBV5-1 to TRBJ2-5, with 11 bases lining up with TRBD2. This CDR3 region has 15 residues. J gave up 4 bases and V 2 bases, and 4 bases lay outside the gene matches. CDR1 SGHRS and CDR2 YFSETQ come from the germline V gene. The CDR3 protein is CASSLTSGSIETQYF. CDR3 DNA sequence: TGCGCCAGCAGCTTAACTAGCGGGAGCATAGAGACCCAGTACTTC.

The table lists this clone with a count of one. The V gene is TRBV7-2, the J gene TRBJ1-5; the D is unclear. CDR3 length: 12 amino acids. CDR1 and CDR2 from the germline V gene are SGHTA and FQGNSA. V lost 7 bases and J lost 4, with 8 bases in between. The CDR3 is CASTTYNQPQHF. DNA for the CDR3: TGTGCCAGCACAACCTATAATCAGCCCCAGCATTTT.

The chain carries TRBV19 and TRBJ2-7, with TRBD1 matching over 9 bases. The CDR3 sequence is 15 residues long. V lost 4 bases, J lost 2 bases, and 6 bases stayed unmatched. CDR1 is LNHDA and CDR2 is SQIVND in the germline V gene (reference sequence). The CDR3 protein is CASSTAGQGTYEQYF. CDR3 in DNA: TGTGCCAGTAGTACCGCGGGACAGGGTACCTACGAGCAGTACTTC.

The V call is TRBV7-2, the J call TRBJ2-2; TRBD2 aligns across 12 bases. V lost 4 bases and J lost 5; bases outside the gene matches: 2. This CDR3 region has 15 residues. Germline CDR1 is SGHTA and CDR2 is FQGNSA. In DNA form, the CDR3 reads TGTGCCAGCAGCTCCGGACTAGCGGGGACCGGGGAGCTGTTTTTT. It codes for CASSSGLAGTGELFF.

The V call is TRBV5-6, the J call TRBJ2-5; D is possibly TRBD2 (5 bases). This CDR3 contains 14 residues. V lost 0 bases to trimming and J lost 4 bases, with 10 bases between them. Germline CDR1 is SGHDT and CDR2 is YYEEEE. The CDR3 region is CASSLGIGGETQYF. The CDR3 DNA is TGTGCCAGCAGCTTGGGGATTGGAGGAGAGACCCAGTACTTC. The full variable domain, rest sourced from reference TRBV5-6 and TRBJ2-5, is DAGVTQSPTHLIKTRGQQVTLRCSPKSGHDTVSWYQQALGQGPQFIFQYYEEEERQRGNFPDRFSGHQFPNYSSELNVNALLLGDSALYLCASSLGIGGETQYFGPGTRLLVL.

Concerning this clone itself: One end of the junction is discordant with germline, which a read error may explain. The CDR3 bases are TGTGCCAGCACCCGGAGGAGGGATTACCCCTATGGCTACCCCTTC. The encoded protein is CASTRRRDYPYGYPF. This sequence joins TRBV2 and TRBJ1-2; D call uncertain. Germline loops: CDR1 SNHLY, CDR2 FYNNEI. The CDR3 is 15 amino acids.

In its sample, this clone was seen once. V usage is TRBV7-2 and J usage is TRBJ2-3; maybe TRBD2 (5 bases). Germline assignment: CDR1 SGHTA and CDR2 FQGNSA. Trimming took off 0 bases at V and 6 bases at J, with 10 bases between the two ends. CDR3 length equals 14 residues. As DNA, the CDR3 is TGTGCCAGCAGCTTAGCAGCCCGAGGGGATACGCAGTATTTT. Protein sequence: CASSLAARGDTQYF.

The rearrangement joins TRBV30 to TRBJ1-1; D gene unclear. V was cut by 0 bases and J by 1 base, with 6 bases left in between. The CDR3 sequence is 13 residues long. Germline CDR1 reads GTSNPN; CDR2 reads SVGIG (reference sequence). The CDR3 loop is CAWSVNRNTEAFF. The DNA for the CDR3 is TGTGCCTGGAGTGTAAATCGGAACACTGAAGCTTTCTTT.

This CDR3 is CASSPNKNTEAFF. The CDR3 nucleotides read TGTGCCAGCAGCCCAAACAAGAACACTGAAGCTTTCTTT. The rearrangement uses TRBV6-6 and TRBJ1-1; unclear D gene. This CDR3 comprises 13 residues. The ends were cut back, 6 bases at V and 1 base at J, with 9 bases in the middle. Germline loops: CDR1 MNHNY, CDR2 SVGAGI (reference sequence).

The chain links TRBV4-1 to TRBJ2-3, with TRBD2 matching 14 bases. The V and J ends lost 3 bases and 1 base, in that order; junction bases with no gene match: 9. Per germline, CDR1 MGHRA and CDR2 YSYEKL. The CDR3 loop spans 19 amino acids. The CDR3 reads CASSHAPGTSGGGTDTQYF. CDR3 DNA: TGCGCCAGCAGCCACGCCCCCGGGACTAGCGGGGGTGGCACAGATACGCAGTATTTT.

The chain couples TRBV7-9 to TRBJ2-3; tentatively, D is TRBD1 (6 bases). The V end lost 5 bases, the J end lost 0 bases, and 9 bases lay between the germline ends. Germline-derived CDR1 and CDR2 are SEHNR and FQNEAQ (reference sequence). This CDR3 is built from 14 residues. The CDR3 sequence: CASSRTASTDTQYF. The DNA for the CDR3 is TGTGCCAGCAGCCGGACAGCTAGCACAGATACGCAGTATTTT.

As DNA, the CDR3 is TGTGCCAGCAGCTTGGCCCCAGGGGGCGAAACCTACAATGAGCAGTTCTTC. Encoded protein: CASSLAPGGETYNEQFF. V and J are TRBV5-6 and TRBJ2-1; 8 nucleotides line up with TRBD1. The germline CDR1 and CDR2 sequences are SGHDT and YYEEEE. J lost 2 bases, V lost 0 bases, and 7 bases had no gene match. This CDR3 contains 17 residues.

The chain has TRBV6-5 and TRBJ1-2; TRBD1 matches 7 bases. Germline CDR1 reads MNHEY; CDR2 reads SVGAGI. V lost 2 bases, J lost 4 bases, and 10 bases stayed unmatched. This CDR3 contains 16 residues. Here the CDR3 reads CASSYTQTGFRYGYTF. The CDR3 bases are TGTGCCAGCAGTTACACCCAGACAGGGTTTCGCTATGGCTACACCTTC.

This rearrangement joins TRBV30 to TRBJ1-6, with D maybe TRBD1 (6 bases). The CDR3 is 13 amino acids. Germline CDR1 and CDR2: GTSNPN and SVGIG (reference sequence). Trimming pared 1 base from V and 7 bases from J, leaving 8 bases between. Written as DNA, the CDR3 is TGTGCCTGGAGTGGACAGGCCAATTCACCCCTCCACTTT. This translates into CAWSGQANSPLHF. Full variable domain (missing parts from reference TRBV30 and TRBJ1-6): SQTIHQWPATLVQPVGSPLSLECTVEGTSNPNLYWYRQAAGRGLQLLFYSVGIGQISSEVPQNLSASRPQDRQFILSSKKLLLSDSGFYLCAWSGQANSPLHFGNGTRLTVT.

About this clone itself: Within the sample, other DNA sequences also encode this same CDR3. This chain uses TRBV4-1 with TRBJ1-1; possibly TRBD1 for D (6 bases). Germline V gene data show CDR1 as MGHRA and CDR2 as YSYEKL. The length of the CDR3 is 14 residues. Trimming cost V 0 bases and J 1 base, with 6 bases left between them. CDR3 sequence reads: CASSQDRGNTEAFF. The CDR3 DNA follows: TGCGCCAGCAGCCAAGACAGGGGGAACACTGAAGCTTTCTTT.